Listed below are T cell receptor beta chains from one sample, sequenced in a study of a mutant IDH1 vaccine in newly diagnosed glioma. Sequencing used immunoSEQ multiplex PCR; TCRdb keeps in-frame clones, though not all of them. The data show approximately 50,000 clones, roughly 84% seen once. Their recognized antigens are unknown. Here the sequenced sample was PBMCs, taken from a glioma patient whose treatment included an IDH1 peptide vaccine. The receptors shown here come from a man in his forties with glioma. CDR3s include the opening cysteine and the closing phenylalanine or tryptophan. The D gene is left open where the match is weak. Clone sizes are given selectively: once, few, many, or a class where the clone is expanded.

j_gene: TRBJ2-5; d_gene: .; abundance: once; v_gene: TRBV7-9; CDR3nt: TGTGCCAGCAGCCCGAGTGATAGGCAAGAGACCCAGTACTTC; CDR3aa: CASSPSDRQETQYF
j_gene: TRBJ2-1; d_gene: TRBD1; abundance: .; v_gene: TRBV4-1; CDR3nt: TGCGCCAGCAGCCCAGCCACATGGCGGACAGGGGTTAATGAGCAGTTCTTC; CDR3aa: CASSPATWRTGVNEQFF
j_gene: TRBJ1-3; d_gene: .; abundance: .; v_gene: TRBV6-5; CDR3nt: TGTGCCAGCAGGGTTGGTGGAGGAAACACCATATATTTT; CDR3aa: CASRVGGGNTIYF
j_gene: TRBJ1-5; d_gene: TRBD1; abundance: few; v_gene: TRBV30; CDR3nt: TGTGCCTGGAGCACACAGGGGAATCAGCCCCAGCATTTT; CDR3aa: CAWSTQGNQPQHF
j_gene: TRBJ2-5; d_gene: .; abundance: .; v_gene: TRBV5-1; CDR3nt: TGCGCCAGCAGCTTTGTAGGAGAGACCCAGTACTTC; CDR3aa: CASSFVGETQYF
j_gene: TRBJ2-1; d_gene: TRBD2; abundance: .; v_gene: TRBV6-4; CDR3nt: TGTGCCAGCAGTGGGACTAGCGGGGGGGCGGAAGAGCAGTTCTTC; CDR3aa: CASSGTSGGAEEQFF
j_gene: TRBJ1-1; d_gene: .; abundance: .; v_gene: TRBV2; CDR3nt: TGTGCCAGACTTGACAGTACGAACACTGAAGCTTTCTTT; CDR3aa: CARLDSTNTEAFF
j_gene: TRBJ1-4; d_gene: .; abundance: once; v_gene: TRBV5-1; CDR3nt: TGCGCCAGCAGCTTGGGGCACAGGGACCCTGCAACTAATGAAAAACTGTTTTTT; CDR3aa: CASSLGHRDPATNEKLFF
j_gene: TRBJ1-1; d_gene: .; abundance: .; v_gene: TRBV7-9; CDR3nt: TGTGCCAGCAGCTCCAGCAGGGAGGCGAGGGCTGAAGCTTTCTTT; CDR3aa: CASSSSREARAEAFF
j_gene: TRBJ1-1; d_gene: TRBD1; abundance: .; v_gene: TRBV5-1; CDR3nt: TGCGCCAGCAACAAGGGACAGGGCCCTGAAGCTTTCTTT; CDR3aa: CASNKGQGPEAFF
j_gene: TRBJ2-7; d_gene: .; abundance: once; v_gene: TRBV5-6; CDR3nt: TGTGCCAGCAGCTTGGACCGAGCGGGCGAGCAGTACTTC; CDR3aa: CASSLDRAGEQYF
j_gene: TRBJ1-2; d_gene: TRBD1; abundance: .; v_gene: TRBV7-9; CDR3nt: TGTGCCAGCAGCCTCGGACAGGTTAACTATGGCTACACCTTC; CDR3aa: CASSLGQVNYGYTF
j_gene: TRBJ2-5; d_gene: .; abundance: .; v_gene: TRBV5-4; CDR3nt: TGTGCCAGCAGCTTGCCAGGGATGGAGACCCAGTACTTC; CDR3aa: CASSLPGMETQYF
j_gene: TRBJ1-2; d_gene: .; abundance: .; v_gene: TRBV5-1; CDR3nt: TGCGCCAGCAGCTTGGCAGGGCCTCATGGCTACACCTTC; CDR3aa: CASSLAGPHGYTF
j_gene: TRBJ2-1; d_gene: TRBD1; abundance: few; v_gene: TRBV29-1; CDR3nt: TGCAGCGTTGATGGGACAGGGGATGAGCAGTTCTTC; CDR3aa: CSVDGTGDEQFF
j_gene: TRBJ2-7; d_gene: TRBD1; abundance: .; v_gene: TRBV10-1; CDR3nt: TGCGCCAGCAGTGGACAGGGGGCCGGGGAGCAGTACTTC; CDR3aa: CASSGQGAGEQYF
j_gene: TRBJ2-3; d_gene: TRBD2; abundance: .; v_gene: TRBV5-1; CDR3nt: TGCGCCAGCAGCGTGCTAGCGGGGGGGCAGGGAGATACGCAGTATTTT; CDR3aa: CASSVLAGGQGDTQYF
j_gene: TRBJ1-4; d_gene: TRBD1; abundance: .; v_gene: TRBV18; CDR3nt: TGTGCCAGCTCACCGGGACAGGGGAATGAAAAACTGTTTTTT; CDR3aa: CASSPGQGNEKLFF
j_gene: TRBJ2-7; d_gene: TRBD2; abundance: .; v_gene: TRBV5-4; CDR3nt: TGTGCCAGCAGTTCCCTAGCGGGGGGGGCCTACGAGCAGTACTTC; CDR3aa: CASSSLAGGAYEQYF
j_gene: TRBJ1-1; d_gene: .; abundance: .; v_gene: TRBV27; CDR3nt: TGTGCCAGCTCCTTACTAGGACAGACGAACACTGAAGCTTTCTTT; CDR3aa: CASSLLGQTNTEAFF
j_gene: TRBJ1-6; d_gene: .; abundance: .; v_gene: TRBV2; CDR3nt: TGTGCCAGCAGTGAACACCAGGTCGGAAATTCACCCCTCCACTTT; CDR3aa: CASSEHQVGNSPLHF
j_gene: TRBJ1-2; d_gene: .; abundance: .; v_gene: TRBV29-1; CDR3nt: TGCAGCGTTGAAGGGGGGACCGGATTGGGCTACACCTTC; CDR3aa: CSVEGGTGLGYTF
j_gene: TRBJ1-2; d_gene: .; abundance: once; v_gene: TRBV6-1; CDR3nt: TGTGCCAGCACTAAAGGGGGGGGTGCTAACTATGGCTACACCTTC; CDR3aa: CASTKGGGANYGYTF
j_gene: TRBJ2-4; d_gene: .; abundance: .; v_gene: TRBV5-1; CDR3nt: TGCGCCAGCAGCACCGATCCCAAAAACATTCAGTACTTC; CDR3aa: CASSTDPKNIQYF
j_gene: TRBJ1-2; d_gene: TRBD1; abundance: .; v_gene: TRBV30; CDR3nt: TGTGCCTGGAGTGTAACGGGACAGGGACACGGCTACACCTTC; CDR3aa: CAWSVTGQGHGYTF
j_gene: TRBJ1-1; d_gene: .; abundance: .; v_gene: TRBV2; CDR3nt: TGTGCCAGCTCGGGGGGGAACACTGAAGCTTTCTTT; CDR3aa: CASSGGNTEAFF
j_gene: TRBJ1-4; d_gene: .; abundance: .; v_gene: TRBV2; CDR3nt: TGTGCCAGCAGCCAGGGGTGGGATGAAAAACTGTTTTTT; CDR3aa: CASSQGWDEKLFF
j_gene: TRBJ2-1; d_gene: TRBD1; abundance: .; v_gene: TRBV5-6; CDR3nt: TGTGCCAGCAGCTGGGGACAGACCTACAATGAGCAGTTCTTC; CDR3aa: CASSWGQTYNEQFF